A selection of T cell receptor beta chains follows, all from one sample in a study of response to subunit inactivated influenza vaccine. TCRdb re-derived calls from the RT-PCR reads in MiXCR, one entry per CDR3 protein. The table has about 830,000 distinct CDR3 sequences, roughly 20% seen once; the top ten hold about 11%. This specimen was PBMCs from blood, taken more than 4 days after vaccination. The receptor set was obtained from a man aged 45 to 65 who received an inactivated influenza vaccine. Each CDR3 is given with its conserved first and last residue. The D gene is left open where the match is weak. Part of the rows lack a size; the others show once, few, many or a class for expanded clones.

clone size	V gene	J gene	D gene	CDR3 protein	CDR3 DNA
NA	TRBV6-1	TRBJ2-1	TRBD2	CASRSIAGNEQFF	TGTGCCAGCAGATCAATAGCGGGGAATGAGCAGTTCTTC
few	TRBV11-2	TRBJ2-1	TRBD2	CASSLGYGRGGPNNEQFF	TGTGCCAGCAGCTTAGGGTATGGGCGGGGGGGCCCCAACAATGAGCAGTTCTTC
NA	TRBV5-1	TRBJ2-2	NA	CASSMNTDTGELFF	TGCGCCAGCAGCATGAACACGGACACCGGGGAGCTGTTTTTT
NA	TRBV15	TRBJ2-1	TRBD2	CATSPSGGSGNEQFF	TGTGCCACCAGCCCTAGCGGGGGTTCAGGCAATGAGCAGTTCTTC
few	TRBV12-3/TRBV12-4	TRBJ1-4	NA	CASKPRGTNEKLFF	TGTGCCAGCAAACCCAGGGGAACTAATGAAAAACTGTTTTTT
NA	TRBV28	TRBJ2-5	NA	CASSRSSAVQETQYF	TGTGCCAGCAGTCGGTCCTCGGCGGTCCAAGAGACCCAGTACTTC
many	TRBV11-2	TRBJ2-5	NA	CASSNLVQSGETQYF	TGTGCCAGCAGTAACTTAGTACAGTCGGGGGAGACCCAGTACTTC
NA	TRBV24-1	TRBJ2-1	TRBD2	CATSDTGLLTYNEQFF	TGTGCCACCAGTGATACGGGACTACTGACCTACAATGAGCAGTTCTTC
few	TRBV14	TRBJ2-2	TRBD1	CASSQQPGQGAGELFF	TGTGCCAGCAGCCAACAGCCGGGACAGGGGGCCGGGGAGCTGTTTTTT
many	TRBV20-1	TRBJ1-4	NA	CSARDVTAHEKLFF	TGCAGTGCTAGAGATGTGACAGCCCATGAAAAACTGTTTTTT
few	TRBV10-3	TRBJ2-7	TRBD1	CAISVQGNHEQYF	TGTGCCATCAGTGTACAGGGGAATCACGAGCAGTACTTC
few	TRBV20-1	TRBJ2-5	NA	CSAKLLSQGGFQETQYF	TGCAGTGCTAAATTGTTATCCCAGGGGGGTTTCCAAGAGACCCAGTACTTC
few	TRBV5-1	TRBJ2-1	NA	CASSLSQDNEQFF	TGCGCCAGCAGCCTTTCACAGGACAATGAGCAGTTCTTC
NA	TRBV24-1	TRBJ2-1	NA	CATSDLGTHSYNEQFF	TGTGCCACCAGTGATTTGGGGACTCATTCCTACAATGAGCAGTTCTTC
NA	TRBV20-1	TRBJ2-2	TRBD2	CSATGLMNTGELFF	TGCAGTGCCACGGGACTAATGAACACCGGGGAGCTGTTTTTT
few	TRBV7-9	TRBJ2-3	NA	CASSVSGGQDTQYF	TGTGCCAGCAGCGTTAGCGGTGGGCAGGATACGCAGTATTTT
NA	TRBV10-3	TRBJ1-1	TRBD1	CAIRTGDYTEAFF	TGTGCCATTCGGACAGGGGACTACACTGAAGCTTTCTTT
few	TRBV28	TRBJ2-5	TRBD1	CASSAGQGLQETQYF	TGTGCCAGCAGTGCGGGACAGGGGCTCCAAGAGACCCAGTACTTC
NA	TRBV7-7	TRBJ2-1	NA	CASSLTELAGYNEQFF	TGTGCTAGCAGCTTGACCGAGCTAGCCGGCTACAATGAGCAGTTCTTC
NA	TRBV6-2/TRBV6-3	TRBJ2-1	TRBD2	CASRRATSGSPNEQFF	TGTGCCAGCAGACGGGCTACTAGCGGGAGCCCCAATGAGCAGTTCTTC
many	TRBV6-1	TRBJ1-5	NA	CASSGGGRNQPQHF	TGTGCCAGCAGTGGGGGGGGTCGCAATCAGCCCCAGCATTTT
NA	TRBV7-9	TRBJ2-3	TRBD2	CASSAGLAGYTDTQYF	TGTGCCAGCAGCGCCGGACTAGCGGGATACACAGATACGCAGTATTTT
few	TRBV28	TRBJ2-7	NA	CASWAWGAHDEQYF	TGTGCCAGTTGGGCCTGGGGGGCGCATGACGAGCAGTACTTC
NA	TRBV25-1	TRBJ2-1	NA	CASSGGAGRTGNEQFF	TGTGCCAGCAGTGGGGGGGCGGGAAGGACCGGCAATGAGCAGTTCTTC
NA	TRBV2	TRBJ2-5	NA	CASTSRGPEETQYF	TGTGCCAGCACTTCCCGGGGACCCGAAGAGACCCAGTACTTC
few	TRBV20-1	TRBJ2-2	NA	CSAPKGGTNTGELFF	TGCAGTGCTCCCAAGGGGGGCACGAACACCGGGGAGCTGTTTTTT
few	TRBV5-1	TRBJ1-6	NA	CASSLASRDINSPLHF	TGCGCCAGCAGCTTGGCCAGCCGAGACATCAATTCACCCCTCCACTTT
many	TRBV28	TRBJ2-7	NA	CASSPGRHYEQYF	TGTGCCAGCAGTCCGGGACGGCACTACGAGCAGTACTTC
NA	TRBV18	TRBJ2-5	NA	CASSPTYQPQETQYF	TGTGCCAGCTCACCTACTTACCAACCCCAAGAGACCCAGTACTTC
once	TRBV27	TRBJ2-7	TRBD1	CASSPRQGNKQYF	TGTGCCAGCAGTCCCAGACAGGGAAACAAGCAGTACTTC
few	TRBV7-9	TRBJ2-2	NA	CASSLKMGPPNTGELFF	TGTGCCAGCAGCTTAAAGATGGGACCTCCGAACACCGGGGAGCTGTTTTTT
NA	TRBV19	TRBJ2-2	NA	CASRLWTLPSLLPTGELFF	TGTGCCAGTAGGTTGTGGACGTTGCCATCCTTGTTACCCACCGGGGAGCTGTTTTTT
few	TRBV4-3	TRBJ2-3	NA	CASSQDLRPDTQYF	TGCGCCAGCAGCCAAGATTTACGTCCAGATACGCAGTATTTT
few	TRBV20-1	TRBJ2-3	TRBD1	CSARDPQTGGITDTQYF	TGCAGTGCTAGAGATCCCCAGACAGGGGGCATCACAGATACGCAGTATTTT
NA	TRBV11-2	TRBJ2-1	TRBD2	CASSFGLAGPRFF	TGTGCCAGCAGCTTTGGACTAGCGGGGCCTCGGTTCTTC
many	TRBV20-1	TRBJ2-3	NA	CSAYRDWPDTQYF	TGCAGTGCTTACCGGGACTGGCCAGATACGCAGTATTTT
NA	TRBV11-3	TRBJ2-1	NA	CASSLDPPGGFYNEQFF	TGTGCCAGCAGCTTAGATCCCCCAGGGGGGTTTTACAATGAGCAGTTCTTC
few	TRBV20-1	TRBJ1-2	NA	CSAQRSRQLRNYGYTF	TGCAGTGCTCAGAGGAGCCGACAGCTTAGAAACTATGGCTACACCTTC
few	TRBV2	TRBJ1-5	NA	CASSTPNNQPQHF	TGTGCCAGCAGTACCCCAAACAATCAGCCCCAGCATTTT
NA	TRBV12-3/TRBV12-4	TRBJ2-2	NA	CASRGRTGELFF	TGTGCCAGCCGCGGGCGGACCGGGGAGCTGTTTTTT
NA	TRBV20-1	TRBJ1-5	NA	CSARATSGNQPQHF	TGCAGTGCTAGAGCAACCTCTGGCAATCAGCCCCAGCATTTT
NA	TRBV11-2	TRBJ2-7	NA	CASSHGAGGGGWEQYF	TGTGCCAGCAGCCACGGTGCAGGTGGAGGGGGGTGGGAGCAGTACTTC
many	TRBV20-1	TRBJ2-7	NA	CSARGSSYEQYF	TGCAGTGCTAGGGGGAGCTCCTACGAGCAGTACTTC
few	TRBV6-6	TRBJ1-5	NA	CASSSAQPQHF	TGTGCCAGCAGTTCCGCCCAGCCCCAGCATTTT
few	TRBV6-1	TRBJ2-7	TRBD1	CASTKGAGGYEQYF	TGTGCCAGCACCAAGGGAGCAGGGGGCTACGAGCAGTACTTC